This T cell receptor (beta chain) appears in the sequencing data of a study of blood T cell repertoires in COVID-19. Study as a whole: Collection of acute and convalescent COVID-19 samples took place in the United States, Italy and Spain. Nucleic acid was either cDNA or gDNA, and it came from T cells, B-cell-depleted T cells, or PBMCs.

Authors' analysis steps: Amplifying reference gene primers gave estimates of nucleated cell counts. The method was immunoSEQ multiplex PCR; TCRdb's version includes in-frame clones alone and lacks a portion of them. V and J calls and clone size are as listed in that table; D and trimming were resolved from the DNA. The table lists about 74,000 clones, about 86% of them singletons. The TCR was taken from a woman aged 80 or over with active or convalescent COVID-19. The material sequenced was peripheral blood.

The DNA for the CDR3 is TGTGCCAGCAGCGTAGAGGCTCCGGGGGAAAAACTGTTTTTT. It codes for CASSVEAPGEKLFF. V is TRBV9 and J is TRBJ1-4; D gene unclear. Trimming left V 0 bases short and J 8 bases short, with 11 bases between. Germline CDR1 SGDLS, CDR2 YYNGEE. The CDR3 is 14 amino acids. Full variable domain (missing parts from reference TRBV9 and TRBJ1-4): DSGVTQTPKHLITATGQRVTLRCSPRSGDLSVYWYQQSLDQGLQFLIQYYNGEERAKGNILERFSAQQFPDLHSELNLSSLELGDSALYFCASSVEAPGEKLFFGSGTQLSVL.